Presented here are 7 T cell receptor beta chains from one specimen sequenced in a study of T cell responses to AZD1222 COVID-19 vaccine. TCRdb's copy holds only in-frame clones and misses some; the assay was immunoSEQ multiplex PCR. The sample includes 95,000 to 150,000 clones, around 84% of them seen just once. The sequencing here drew on peripheral blood, taken 28 days after the second AZD1222 dose. The receptors derive from an adult who received the AZD1222 COVID-19 vaccine.

Comments on this clone: A read error is the likely source, as a far larger clone sits one nucleotide away. The V call is TRBV7-2, the J call TRBJ2-7; unclear D gene. Looked up from germline, CDR1 is SGHTA and CDR2 is FQGNSA. The CDR3 extends over 11 amino acids. V lost 5 bases to trimming and J lost 0 bases, with 2 bases between them. The CDR3 nucleotides read TGTGCCAGCAGCCACTCCTACGAGCAGTACTTC. This encodes CASSHSYEQYF.

The rearrangement uses TRBV7-8 and TRBJ2-1; TRBD1 matches at 7 bases. The V gene's germline CDR1 is SGHVS and CDR2 FQNEAQ. CDR3 length equals 13 residues. With V trimmed by 8 bases and J by 4 bases, 5 bases remained unmatched. The CDR3 here is CASRGQQYNEQFF. CDR3 nucleotide sequence: TGTGCCAGCCGGGGACAGCAATACAATGAGCAGTTCTTC.

The chain recombines TRBV28 with TRBJ1-5; 7 positions agree with TRBD1. Trimming cost V 5 bases and J 0 bases; bases outside gene matches: 7. Germline CDR1 reads MDHEN; CDR2 reads SYDVKM. There are 16 residues in the CDR3. In nucleotides, the CDR3 is TGTGCCAGCAGTGATACAGGGGACTTTAGCAATCAGCCCCAGCATTTT. Amino acid sequence: CASSDTGDFSNQPQHF.

V and J are TRBV7-2 and TRBJ2-1; 9 bases line up with TRBD2. There are 17 residues in the CDR3. Trimming cost V 1 base and J 0 bases; bases outside gene matches: 4. Germline loops: CDR1 SGHTA, CDR2 FQGNSA. DNA of the CDR3: TGTGCCAGCAGCTTAGTCGCGACTAGCGGCTCCTACAATGAGCAGTTCTTC. Translating gives CASSLVATSGSYNEQFF.

This clone was recorded once. The V call is TRBV27, the J call TRBJ1-2; 10 bases map to TRBD1. CDR3 size: 14 residues. V gave up 10 bases and J gave up 7 bases; unmatched junction bases: 12. The V gene's germline CDR1 is MNHEY and CDR2 SMNVEV (reference sequence). CDR3 bases: TGTGCCATCTTCTCCGGGACAGGGGACGGTGGCTACACCTTC. Translated: CAIFSGTGDGGYTF.

This sequence joins TRBV28 and TRBJ1-2; a weak D match, TRBD1 (6 bases). The V end was cut by 2 bases, the J end by 5 bases, with 9 bases between. Germline CDR1 MDHEN, CDR2 SYDVKM. The CDR3 is 13 residues long. CDR3 nucleotides: TGTGCCAGCAGTTTAGGACAGCGATATGGCTACACCTTC. Translation gives CASSLGQRYGYTF.

This clone was seen only once. This chain connects TRBV3-1 (or the pseudogene TRBV3-2) to TRBJ1-5; maybe TRBD1 (5 bases). The V end was cut by 5 bases, the J end by 7 bases, with 18 bases between. The CDR3 totals 15 residues. Germline lookup yields CDR1 LGHDT and CDR2 YNNKEL (reference sequence). In nucleotides, the CDR3 is TGTGCCAGCAGCAATACGGGACGGGCGGGGCAGCCCCAGCATTTT. Amino acids: CASSNTGRAGQPQHF.